This paragraph reports one TCR beta chain. Antigen unknown. This sample was taken from a study of T cell repertoires in cytomegalovirus infection. On the study more broadly: Signatures in public TCR beta sequences pointed to both CMV infection and matching HLA type.

CDR3 length: 13 amino acids. Germline V gives CDR1 SNHLY, CDR2 FYNNEI. V was trimmed by 0 bases and J by 8 bases, leaving 8 bases between them. MiXCR, run by TCRdb on the reads, gives a single entry per CDR3 protein. The table includes approximately 700,000 distinct CDR3 sequences, about 40% detected once. Regarding the study as a whole: What dominated the ex vivo response were HLA-C-restricted CMV-specific TCR beta clonotypes. CMV carriers with the relevant HLA were identified by cumulative public TCR beta family frequency.

This receptor was obtained from a human donor in good health (CMV status not recorded). Some clones in this sample may be carry-over from other donors' samples. Sequencing was carried out using PBMCs. The chain links TRBV2 to TRBJ2-4; a weak D match, TRBD2 (5 bases). The CDR3 sequence: CASSEAPADIQYF. The CDR3 DNA reads as TGTGCCAGCAGTGAAGCGCCAGCGGACATTCAGTACTTC. Based on the CDR3 plus reference TRBV2 and TRBJ2-4, the full variable domain is EPEVTQTPSHQVTQMGQEVILRCVPISNHLYFYWYRQILGQKVEFLVSFYNNEISEKSEIFDDQFSVERPDGSNFTLKIRSTKLEDSAMYFCASSEAPADIQYFGAGTRLSVL.